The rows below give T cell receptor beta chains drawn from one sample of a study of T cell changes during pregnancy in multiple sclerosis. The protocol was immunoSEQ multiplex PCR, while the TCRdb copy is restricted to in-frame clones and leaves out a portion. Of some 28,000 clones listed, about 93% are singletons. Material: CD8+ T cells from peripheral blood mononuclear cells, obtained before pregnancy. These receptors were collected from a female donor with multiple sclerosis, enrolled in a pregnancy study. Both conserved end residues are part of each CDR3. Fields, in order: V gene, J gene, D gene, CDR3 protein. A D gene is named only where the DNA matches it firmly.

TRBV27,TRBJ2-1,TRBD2,CASSSFPREDQNEQFF
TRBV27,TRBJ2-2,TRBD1,CASSPRTGNNGELFF
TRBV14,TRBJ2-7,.,CASSQVSGYEQYF
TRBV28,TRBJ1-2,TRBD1,CASSPRDRATNYGYTF
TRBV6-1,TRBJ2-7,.,CASRLTELDTYEQYF
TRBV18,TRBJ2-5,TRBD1,CASSPGTGQETQYF
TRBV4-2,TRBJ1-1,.,CASSQAEGGGNTEAFF
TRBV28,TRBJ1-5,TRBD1,CASSQDRGGFQPQHF
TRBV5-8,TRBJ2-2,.,CASSFRGMDTGELFF
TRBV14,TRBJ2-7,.,CASSQDIVRYEQYF
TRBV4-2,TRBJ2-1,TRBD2,CASSPRLLAGSSYNEQFF
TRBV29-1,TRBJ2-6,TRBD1,CSVSFDRDISGANVLTF
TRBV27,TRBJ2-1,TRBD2,CASSLGGRINEQFF
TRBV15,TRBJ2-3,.,CATSRGGAEATDTQYF
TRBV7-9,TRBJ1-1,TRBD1,CASSPGGGQGRTEAFF
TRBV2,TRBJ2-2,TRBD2,CASTAGDRTGELFF
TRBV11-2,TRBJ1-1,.,CASSLYQGNEAFF
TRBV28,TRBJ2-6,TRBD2,CASSSEIAGGLISGANVLTF
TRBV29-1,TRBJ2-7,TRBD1,CSVGATGGQRYSYEQYF
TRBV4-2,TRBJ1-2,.,CASSQNFGEIGSPNYGYTF
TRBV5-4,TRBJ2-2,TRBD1,CASSPRTGDGSGELFF
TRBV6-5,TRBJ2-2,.,CASSYGGDTGELFF
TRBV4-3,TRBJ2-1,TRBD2,CASSQQAGASSYNEQFF
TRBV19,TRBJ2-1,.,CASSLGSSYNEQFF
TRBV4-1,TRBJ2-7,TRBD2,CASSHGRRAGGFEQYF
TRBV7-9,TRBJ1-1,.,CASSLSEGTLTEAFF
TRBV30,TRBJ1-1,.,CAWRGGLEAFF
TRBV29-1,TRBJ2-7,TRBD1,CSVGEGAQKQYF
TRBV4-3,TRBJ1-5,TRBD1,CASSQDRGLFQPQHF
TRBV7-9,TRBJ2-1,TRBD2,CASSPTSGSTPEQFF
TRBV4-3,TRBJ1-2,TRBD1,CASSQDRRQGAPFCYGYTF
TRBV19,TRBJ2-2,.,CASSPLGAITGELFF
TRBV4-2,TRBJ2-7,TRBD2,CASSQLAGGSYEQYF
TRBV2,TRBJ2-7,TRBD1,CARARDRTYEQYF
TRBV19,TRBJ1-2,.,CASSPVQGGGYTF
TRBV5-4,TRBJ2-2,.,CASSKSEATGELFF
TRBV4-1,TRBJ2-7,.,CASSRGTIDEQYF
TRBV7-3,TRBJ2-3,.,CASSSASYTDTQYF
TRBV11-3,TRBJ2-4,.,CASSHGGPLNIQYF
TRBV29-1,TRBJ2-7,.,CSVVAGAYEQYF
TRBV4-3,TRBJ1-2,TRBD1,CASSQDRGLNYGYTF
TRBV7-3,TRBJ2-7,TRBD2,CASSFGGGYYEQYF
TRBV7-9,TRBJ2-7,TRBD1,CASSFRDSPYEQYF
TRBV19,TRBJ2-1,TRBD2,CASSIGILRENNEQFF
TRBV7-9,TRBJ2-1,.,CASSLGPTHEQFF
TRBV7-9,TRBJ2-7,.,CASSLGYEVSYEQYF
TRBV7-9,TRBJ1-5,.,CASSLQSNQPQHF
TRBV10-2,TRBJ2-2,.,CASSDLSFGELFF
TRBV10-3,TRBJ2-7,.,CATQAGVEQYF
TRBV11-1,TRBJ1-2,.,CASSLLGGYGYTF
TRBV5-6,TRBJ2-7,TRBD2,CASSLGLADSYEQYF
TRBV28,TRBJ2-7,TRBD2,CASSLASGYTYEQYF
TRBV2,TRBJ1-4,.,CASRGQQDAEKLFF
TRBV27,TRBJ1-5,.,CASSPTLNQPQHF
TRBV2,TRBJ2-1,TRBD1,CANRDRLNEQFF
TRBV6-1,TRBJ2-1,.,CASSGGESYNEQFF
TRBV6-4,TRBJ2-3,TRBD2,CASSQNLADSTDTQYF